Only one count was recorded for the clone carrying this TCR beta chain. Antigen specificity is unknown. Genomic DNA constituted the template upon which TCR beta VDJ and CDR3 profiling was performed. Each CDR3 protein gets one entry after TCRdb re-called the reads with MiXCR. The sample lists hundreds of thousands of distinct CDR3 sequences, around three fifths occurring once. Germline CDR1 SQVTM, CDR2 ANQGSEA. This CDR3 contains 13 residues. Trimming removed 1 base at V and 6 bases at J, with 10 bases between. This specimen comes from a study of CD8+CD57+ T cells in acquired aplastic anemia. Study at large: Quantities of DNA derived from sorted CD4+ and CD8+ cells averaged approximately 3 ug.

Regarding the study as a whole: Patients versus controls showed no significant CD8+ Simpson's diversity difference. Roughly 30 sequences, all CD8+ CDR3, were shared between patients and controls.

Material: sorted CD4+, CD8+, or CD8+CD57+ T cells (not recorded which) from PBMCs. This clonotype was sampled from a human donor with severe aplastic anemia or a healthy control (not recorded which). The chain uses TRBV29-1 and TRBJ2-1, with a weak D call TRBD1 (5 bases). The CDR3 DNA follows: TGCAGCGTTGAAGGACCGACAGTCAATGAGCAGTTCTTC. It codes for CSVEGPTVNEQFF.